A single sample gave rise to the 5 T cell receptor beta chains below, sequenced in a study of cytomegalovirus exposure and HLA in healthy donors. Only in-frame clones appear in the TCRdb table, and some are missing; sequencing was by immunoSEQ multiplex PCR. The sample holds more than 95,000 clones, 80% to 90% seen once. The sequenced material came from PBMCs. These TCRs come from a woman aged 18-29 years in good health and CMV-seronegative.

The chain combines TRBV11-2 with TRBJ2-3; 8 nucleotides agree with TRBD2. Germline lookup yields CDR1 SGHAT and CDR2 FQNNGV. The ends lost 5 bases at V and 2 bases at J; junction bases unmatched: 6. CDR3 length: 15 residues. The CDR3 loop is CASSPKRGHTDTQYF. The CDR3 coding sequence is TGTGCCAGCAGCCCTAAGCGGGGGCACACAGATACGCAGTATTTT.

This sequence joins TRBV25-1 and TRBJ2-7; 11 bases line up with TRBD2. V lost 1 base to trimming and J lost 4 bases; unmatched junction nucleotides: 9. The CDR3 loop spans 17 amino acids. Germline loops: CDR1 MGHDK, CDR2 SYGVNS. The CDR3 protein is CASSESKGTSGNYEQYF. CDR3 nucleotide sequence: TGTGCCAGCAGTGAATCTAAGGGGACTAGCGGTAATTACGAGCAGTACTTC.

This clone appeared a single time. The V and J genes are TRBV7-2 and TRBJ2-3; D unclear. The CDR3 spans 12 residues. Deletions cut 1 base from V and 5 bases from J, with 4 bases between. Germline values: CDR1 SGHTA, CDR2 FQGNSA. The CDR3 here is CASSLVKDTQYF. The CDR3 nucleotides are TGTGCCAGCAGCTTAGTCAAAGATACGCAGTATTTT.

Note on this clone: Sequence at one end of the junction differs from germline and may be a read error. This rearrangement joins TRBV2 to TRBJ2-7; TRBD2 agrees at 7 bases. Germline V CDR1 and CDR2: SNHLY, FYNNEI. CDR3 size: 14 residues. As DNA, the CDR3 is TGTGCCAGCAGTGGAGACGGGGGGTCGTACGGGCAGTACTTC. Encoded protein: CASSGDGGSYGQYF. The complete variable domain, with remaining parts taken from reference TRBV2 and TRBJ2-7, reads EPEVTQTPSHQVTQMGQEVILRCVPISNHLYFYWYRQILGQKVEFLVSFYNNEISEKSEIFDDQFSVERPDGSNFTLKIRSTKLEDSAMYFCASSGDGGSYGQYFGPGTRLTVT.

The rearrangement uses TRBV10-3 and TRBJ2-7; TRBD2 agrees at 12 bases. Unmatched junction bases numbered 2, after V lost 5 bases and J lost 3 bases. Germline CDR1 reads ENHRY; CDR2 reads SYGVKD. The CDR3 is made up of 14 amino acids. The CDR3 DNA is TGTGCCATCAGTAAGACTAGCGGGAGCTACGAGCAGTACTTC. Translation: CAISKTSGSYEQYF.